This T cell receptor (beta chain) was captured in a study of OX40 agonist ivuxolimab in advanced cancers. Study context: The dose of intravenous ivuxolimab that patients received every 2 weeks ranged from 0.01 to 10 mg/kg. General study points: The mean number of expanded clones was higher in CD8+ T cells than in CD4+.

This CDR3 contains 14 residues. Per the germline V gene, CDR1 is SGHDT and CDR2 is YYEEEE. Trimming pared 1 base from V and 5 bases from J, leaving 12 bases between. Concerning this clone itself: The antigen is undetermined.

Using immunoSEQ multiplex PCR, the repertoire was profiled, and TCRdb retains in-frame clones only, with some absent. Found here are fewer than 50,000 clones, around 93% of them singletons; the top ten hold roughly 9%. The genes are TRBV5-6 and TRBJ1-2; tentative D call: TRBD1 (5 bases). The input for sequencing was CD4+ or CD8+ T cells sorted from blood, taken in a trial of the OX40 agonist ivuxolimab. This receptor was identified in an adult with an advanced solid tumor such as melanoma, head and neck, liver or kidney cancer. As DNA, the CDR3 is TGTGCCAGCAGCTTGTCAGCAGGGCTGTATGGCTACACCTTC. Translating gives CASSLSAGLYGYTF.